This TCR beta chain was identified during a study of shared clonotypes between healthy human individuals. About the research overall: Ranging from 18 to 49 in age, donors were a couple of women and three men.

The sample holds many counts of this clone. Libraries were prepared by immunoSEQ multiplex PCR; TCRdb keeps only in-frame clonotypes and omits some of them. Among approximately 100,000 clones listed, about 70% were seen once. The CDR3 extends over 16 amino acids. CDR1 is MNHNS, CDR2 SASEGT, per germline. V shed 0 bases, J shed 3 bases, and the junction held 4 bases outside the gene matches. The V call is TRBV6-1, the J call TRBJ2-7; 11 nucleotides match TRBD1. The TCR sequence derives from a woman in her twenties or thirties in good health. Material: memory CD8+ T cells sorted from blood. Subset reported: CD45RO+ cells pooled with CCR7-negative TemRA cells. The CDR3 DNA reads as TGTGCCAGCAGTGAAGCAGGGGGGACAGGGGGCTACGAGCAGTACTTC. Its protein product is CASSEAGGTGGYEQYF.